The rows below give T cell receptor beta chains drawn from one sample of a study of blood T cells in healthy people across ages. TCRdb itself ran the 5' RACE reads through MiXCR, one entry per CDR3 protein. The sample lists over 950,000 distinct CDR3 sequences; around two fifths were seen once. Source material: blood. The receptors were sampled from a man between 18 and 35 years old in good health. Each CDR3 is given with its conserved first and last residue. The D gene is left open where the match is weak. Size values are once, few and many counts, or a class for expanded clones, and some rows have none.

J gene: TRBJ1-2
V gene: TRBV6-1
clone size: few
D gene: -
CDR3 protein: CASSEAQSYGYTF
CDR3 DNA: TGTGCCAGCAGTGAAGCACAGAGCTATGGCTACACCTTC

J gene: TRBJ2-1
V gene: TRBV6-4
clone size: -
D gene: -
CDR3 protein: CASSRTASSYNEQFF
CDR3 DNA: TGTGCCAGCAGTCGGACTGCCAGCTCCTACAATGAGCAGTTCTTC

J gene: TRBJ1-4
V gene: TRBV3-1
clone size: -
D gene: -
CDR3 protein: CASSQERLLNEKLFF
CDR3 DNA: TGTGCCAGCAGCCAAGAGAGACTGCTTAATGAAAAACTGTTTTTT

J gene: TRBJ2-3
V gene: TRBV4-2
clone size: few
D gene: -
CDR3 protein: CASSQELGFVDTQYF
CDR3 DNA: TGTGCCAGCAGCCAAGAATTGGGTTTTGTAGATACGCAGTATTTT

J gene: TRBJ1-2
V gene: TRBV2
clone size: -
D gene: -
CDR3 protein: CASSPGQFRYGYTF
CDR3 DNA: TGTGCCAGCAGCCCTGGACAGTTCCGCTATGGCTACACCTTC

J gene: TRBJ2-3
V gene: TRBV20-1
clone size: many
D gene: TRBD1
CDR3 protein: CSATQDRTDTQYF
CDR3 DNA: TGCAGTGCAACCCAGGACAGGACAGATACGCAGTATTTT

J gene: TRBJ1-2
V gene: TRBV20-1
clone size: -
D gene: -
CDR3 protein: CSASSSGPEGRLDYGYTF
CDR3 DNA: TGCAGTGCTTCGTCCTCGGGCCCCGAGGGTCGGCTAGACTATGGCTACACCTTC

J gene: TRBJ1-6
V gene: TRBV11-2
clone size: -
D gene: -
CDR3 protein: CASSFSGEALHF
CDR3 DNA: TGTGCCAGCAGCTTCTCAGGGGAGGCCCTCCACTTT

J gene: TRBJ1-1
V gene: TRBV20-1
clone size: -
D gene: -
CDR3 protein: CSARPTGGNTEAFF
CDR3 DNA: TGCAGTGCTAGACCGACAGGCGGGAACACTGAAGCTTTCTTT

J gene: TRBJ2-3
V gene: TRBV4-2
clone size: -
D gene: -
CDR3 protein: CASSPYRTNTDTQYF
CDR3 DNA: TGTGCCAGCAGCCCTTACAGGACTAACACAGATACGCAGTATTTT

J gene: TRBJ2-5
V gene: TRBV5-6
clone size: -
D gene: TRBD2
CDR3 protein: CASSFQRGNRNEQYF
CDR3 DNA: TGTGCCAGCAGCTTTCAGCGGGGCAATAGGAATGAGCAGTACTTC

J gene: TRBJ1-2
V gene: TRBV12-3/TRBV12-4
clone size: -
D gene: -
CDR3 protein: CASSLTEHSGYTF
CDR3 DNA: TGTGCCAGCAGTTTAACAGAGCACTCTGGCTACACCTTC

J gene: TRBJ1-4
V gene: TRBV7-9
clone size: -
D gene: -
CDR3 protein: CASSLYSPGANEKLFF
CDR3 DNA: TGTGCCAGCAGCTTATACTCCCCAGGGGCTAATGAAAAACTGTTTTTT

J gene: TRBJ2-7
V gene: TRBV4-1
clone size: -
D gene: -
CDR3 protein: CASREVLSSAYEQYF
CDR3 DNA: TGCGCCAGCAGGGAGGTACTTAGTTCGGCCTACGAGCAGTACTTC

J gene: TRBJ2-1
V gene: TRBV2
clone size: few
D gene: -
CDR3 protein: CASNQGGTSSYNEQFF
CDR3 DNA: TGTGCCAGCAATCAGGGGGGTACGAGCTCCTACAATGAGCAGTTCTTC

J gene: TRBJ2-7
V gene: TRBV7-2
clone size: few
D gene: -
CDR3 protein: CASSLISSREQYF
CDR3 DNA: TGTGCCAGCAGCTTAATCTCAAGTCGCGAGCAGTACTTC

J gene: TRBJ2-7
V gene: TRBV20-1
clone size: -
D gene: -
CDR3 protein: CSARDPYRAHEQYF
CDR3 DNA: TGCAGTGCTAGAGACCCGTACAGGGCCCACGAGCAGTACTTC

J gene: TRBJ1-2
V gene: TRBV6-1
clone size: -
D gene: -
CDR3 protein: CASSEVAYGYTF
CDR3 DNA: TGTGCCAGCAGTGAAGTGGCGTATGGCTACACCTTC

J gene: TRBJ2-3
V gene: TRBV7-2
clone size: few
D gene: TRBD2
CDR3 protein: CASSLASSSGDTQYF
CDR3 DNA: TGTGCCAGCAGCTTAGCGAGCTCTAGCGGTGATACGCAGTATTTT

J gene: TRBJ2-3
V gene: TRBV6-5
clone size: few
D gene: -
CDR3 protein: CASSSNMDTQYF
CDR3 DNA: TGTGCCAGCAGTTCCAACATGGATACGCAGTATTTT

J gene: TRBJ2-5
V gene: TRBV7-9
clone size: -
D gene: -
CDR3 protein: CASSFPATGKETQYF
CDR3 DNA: TGTGCCAGCAGCTTCCCGGCGACAGGAAAAGAGACCCAGTACTTC

J gene: TRBJ1-1
V gene: TRBV10-3
clone size: -
D gene: -
CDR3 protein: CAISGPGENTEAFF
CDR3 DNA: TGTGCCATCAGTGGACCGGGGGAGAACACTGAAGCTTTCTTT

J gene: TRBJ1-5
V gene: TRBV12-3/TRBV12-4
clone size: -
D gene: -
CDR3 protein: CASRGRGGNQPQHF
CDR3 DNA: TGTGCCAGCAGGGGGCGAGGGGGCAATCAGCCCCAGCATTTT

J gene: TRBJ1-4
V gene: TRBV2
clone size: -
D gene: -
CDR3 protein: CASSGRREKLFF
CDR3 DNA: TGTGCCAGCAGTGGTCGGCGGGAAAAACTGTTTTTT

J gene: TRBJ1-1
V gene: TRBV29-1
clone size: few
D gene: -
CDR3 protein: CSVDPARRTEAFF
CDR3 DNA: TGCAGCGTTGATCCTGCCAGGCGGACTGAAGCTTTCTTT